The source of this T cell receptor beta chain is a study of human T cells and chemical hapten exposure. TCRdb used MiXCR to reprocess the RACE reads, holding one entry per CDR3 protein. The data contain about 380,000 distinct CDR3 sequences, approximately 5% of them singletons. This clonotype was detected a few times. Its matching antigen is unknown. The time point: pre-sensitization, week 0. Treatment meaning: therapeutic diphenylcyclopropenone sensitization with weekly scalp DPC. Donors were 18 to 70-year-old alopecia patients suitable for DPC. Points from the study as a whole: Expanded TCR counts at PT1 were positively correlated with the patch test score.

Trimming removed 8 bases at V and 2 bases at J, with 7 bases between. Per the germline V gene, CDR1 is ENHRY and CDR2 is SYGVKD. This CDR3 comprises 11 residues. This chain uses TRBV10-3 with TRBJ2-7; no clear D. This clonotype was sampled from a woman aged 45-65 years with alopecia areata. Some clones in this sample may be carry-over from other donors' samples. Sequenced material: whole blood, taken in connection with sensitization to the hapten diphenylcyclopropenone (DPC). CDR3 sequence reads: CAIGGAYEQYF. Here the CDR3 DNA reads TGTGCCATCGGTGGCGCCTACGAGCAGTACTTC.